These 12 T cell receptor beta chains share one sample of origin, sequenced in a study of metastatic and nonmetastatic thyroid tumors. From the PCR reads, TCRdb re-called clones with MiXCR. In the table there are approximately 6,000 clones, about 29% of which are singletons. All patients were treatment-naive before thyroid surgery. Source material: adjacent normal tissue. The receptors here all came from a female donor with papillary thyroid cancer or a benign thyroid nodule (not recorded which). Some clones in this sample may be carry-over from other donors' samples.

This clone was counted many times. The rearrangement uses TRBV13 and TRBJ1-4, with no clear D. CDR3 length equals 14 residues. CDR1 is PRHDT and CDR2 is FYEKMQ in the germline V gene (reference sequence). V was trimmed by 5 bases and J by 5 bases, leaving 12 bases between them. The CDR3 is CASSIKVGNEKLFF. DNA of the CDR3: TGTGCCAGCAGCATCAAGGTGGGAAATGAAAAACTGTTTTTT.

This clone has a handful of counts. The chain joins TRBV2 to TRBJ2-7, with a tentative D call TRBD1 (6 bases). The ends were cut back, 8 bases at V and 3 bases at J, with 17 bases in the middle. This CDR3 comprises 14 residues. The germline V gene encodes CDR1 SNHLY and CDR2 FYNNEI. CDR3 protein: CASLSRDTYYEQYF. CDR3 coding DNA: TGTGCCAGCTTAAGCCGGGACACTTACTACGAGCAGTACTTC.

The gene calls are TRBV18 and TRBJ2-1; D call uncertain. The germline V gene encodes CDR1 KGHSH and CDR2 LQKENI. There are 13 residues in the CDR3. V lost 0 bases and J 8 bases, leaving 8 bases between the germline ends. The CDR3 bases are TGTGCCAGCTCACCACCGGTGCTAGATGAGCAGTTCTTC. Translation gives CASSPPVLDEQFF.

This clone was counted only a few times. The chain combines TRBV6-1 with TRBJ2-7; 7 bases align to TRBD1. CDR1 is MNHNS and CDR2 is SASEGT in the germline V gene. The CDR3 is 14 amino acids. V was pared by 7 bases and J by 6 bases, with 12 bases of the junction left unmatched. CDR3 residues: CASIRGTREGEQYF. The CDR3 DNA follows: TGTGCCAGCATCAGGGGGACAAGAGAGGGCGAGCAGTACTTC.

This clone is labeled large. The chain has TRBV27 and TRBJ2-3, with D possibly called TRBD1 or TRBD2 (5 bases each). The CDR3 consists of 15 residues. Trimming took off 2 bases at V and 1 base at J, with 10 bases between the two ends. Germline V lookup: CDR1 MNHEY, CDR2 SMNVEV (reference sequence). CDR3: CASSLEGLGTDTQYF. The CDR3 DNA follows: TGTGCCAGCAGTTTAGAGGGGTTAGGCACAGATACGCAGTATTTT.

In this sample, this clone turned up a few times. The rearrangement joins TRBV6-1 to TRBJ1-2; D is unresolved. Trimming shortened V by 5 bases and J by 4 bases, and 14 bases separated the two germline ends. The CDR3 contains 14 residues. Germline CDR1 reads MNHNS; CDR2 reads SASEGT. The CDR3 here is CASSRTALVYGYTF. CDR3 in DNA: TGTGCCAGCAGTCGGACTGCACTGGTCTATGGCTACACCTTC.

The chain joins TRBV20-1 to TRBJ2-5; the D is unclear. This CDR3 spans 14 amino acids. Trimming pared 8 bases from V and 4 bases from J, leaving 20 bases between. Germline V gene sequence: CDR1 DFQATT, CDR2 SNEGSKA (reference sequence). CDR3 DNA sequence: TGCAGTCCCAGTGGGTGGTGGGTAGGAGAGACCCAGTACTTC. It encodes CSPSGWWVGETQYF.

This clone came up a few times. The chain couples TRBV6-2 or TRBV6-3 to TRBJ2-3; D is unresolved. The CDR3 is made up of 15 amino acids. Germline V gene lookup returns CDR1 MNHEY and CDR2 SVGEGT. Trimming left V 2 bases short and J 2 bases short, with 11 bases between. CDR3 in DNA: TGTGCCAGCAGTTACGTACCCATCTACACAGATACGCAGTATTTT. It translates to CASSYVPIYTDTQYF.

The V and J genes are TRBV12-3 or TRBV12-4 and TRBJ2-7; a weak D match, TRBD2 (6 bases). This CDR3 is built from 15 residues. Trimming removed 2 bases at V and 8 bases at J, with 19 bases between. The chain's CDR3 is CASSLTAGWAVKQYF. The CDR3 DNA sequence: TGTGCCAGCAGTTTAACGGCGGGGTGGGCAGTAAAGCAGTACTTC.

This clone was picked up a small number of times. Germline and junction disagree at one end, which may indicate a read error. This chain links TRBV24-1 with TRBJ2-2, with TRBD2 matching 7 bases. CDR1 and CDR2 (germline): KGHDR, SFDVKD. This CDR3 comprises 15 residues. CDR3 loop: CATSETSPNTGELFF. The CDR3 DNA is TGTGCCACCAGTGAGACTAGCCCGAATACCGGGGAGCTGTTTTTT.

This clone is deemed medium-sized. Distinct nucleotide sequences in the sample also encode this CDR3. The chain employs TRBV20-1 and TRBJ2-1; no clear D gene. V lost 0 bases and J 0 bases, leaving 15 bases between the germline ends. Per germline, CDR1 DFQATT and CDR2 SNEGSKA (reference sequence). The length of the CDR3 is 17 residues. CDR3 bases: TGCAGTGCTAGAGATCCTGCAGTACTCAGCTCCTACAATGAGCAGTTCTTC. It is translated as CSARDPAVLSSYNEQFF.

This clone was counted a few times. The genes are TRBV6-1 and TRBJ1-1; no firm D call. The germline V and J ends were trimmed by 5 bases and 4 bases, with 23 bases remaining between them. This CDR3 comprises 17 residues. CDR1 is MNHNS and CDR2 is SASEGT in the germline V gene. This chain's CDR3 is CASSPRQAGFFVTEAFF. Written as DNA, the CDR3 is TGTGCCAGCAGTCCCCGGCAGGCGGGTTTTTTTGTCACTGAAGCTTTCTTT.